The source of this T cell receptor (beta chain) is a study of T cell clonotyping in hematopoietic cell transplantation. V dropped 4 bases and J dropped 2 bases, with 12 bases sitting between them. The CDR3 has 14 residues. Germline-derived CDR1 and CDR2 are LGHNA and YSLEER. The assay was immunoSEQ multiplex PCR, and TCRdb's table has in-frame clones only and misses some. The repertoire includes around 12,000 clones, roughly 45% of them detected once, and approximately 11% sits in the top ten. The sample consisted of peripheral blood mononuclear cells. The chain combines TRBV4-3 with TRBJ2-7, with D perhaps TRBD2 (6 bases). The receptor comes from a man aged 50 to 59 in good health. Some clones in this sample may be carry-over from other donors' samples. The CDR3 sequence: CASSRGSGPYEQYF. The CDR3 region has the DNA TGCGCCAGCAGCCGGGGTAGCGGACCCTACGAGCAGTACTTC.